Detailed here is one T cell receptor beta chain. Its target is unknown. These data originate in a study of long-term antiretroviral therapy in people with HIV. Study findings and constraints: Blood draws took place between the mid-2000s and the late 2010s and possibly involved older ART regimens.

Researchers ran immunoSEQ v3.0 at survey level. Sequenced by immunoSEQ multiplex PCR; TCRdb stores in-frame clones only, minus some. The repertoire has approximately 37,000 clones, over 80% of them found once; the top ten carry 6.2%. The sequences come from unsorted PBMCs, collected 1 year after starting antiretroviral therapy. The source of this sequence is a man aged 18-30 years with HIV.

The CDR3 sequence is CASSSTSSSNQPQHF. The CDR3 DNA sequence: TGTGCCAGCAGCTCAACAAGTTCTAGCAATCAGCCCCAGCATTTT. The V and J genes are TRBV7-9 and TRBJ1-5; the D is unclear. The CDR3 has 15 amino acids. V dropped 4 bases and J dropped 0 bases, with 10 bases sitting between them. CDR1 is SEHNR, CDR2 FQNEAQ, per germline (reference sequence).